This T cell receptor beta chain is drawn from a study of cytomegalovirus exposure and HLA in healthy donors. Donors consisted of healthy bone marrow donors. As to this clone: Its cognate antigen is unknown.

The length of the CDR3 is 16 residues. Germline loops: CDR1 MGHRA, CDR2 YSYEKL. It was with 60 Vbeta and 13 Jbeta primers that the PCR ran. Original handling: Later work found 65 million to 85 million unique TCR beta chains, with roughly 11 million shared. Sequencing was performed with immunoSEQ multiplex PCR; in TCRdb, only in-frame clones are kept and a portion is missing. That table gives V, J and clone size, and the DNA gave D and trimming. Here the sample spans 150,000 to 200,000 clones, approximately 71% being singletons. General study results and limits: There were 150 or so TCR beta chains listed as cytomegalovirus-associated.

V is TRBV4-1 and J is TRBJ2-5, with TRBD2 identical over 7 bases. TRBJ2-7 matches the DNA end more closely, so the J call is doubtful. This TCR was recovered from a man between 18 and 29 years old in good health and CMV-seropositive. Sequenced material: PBMCs. CDR3 protein: CASSQDGSGGSYEQYF. CDR3 DNA: TGCGCCAGCAGCCAAGATGGGTCTGGCGGGAGCTACGAGCAGTACTTC.